Presented here are 3 T cell receptor beta chains from one specimen sequenced in a study of shared clonotypes between healthy human individuals. Clones were sequenced by immunoSEQ multiplex PCR, and TCRdb holds only the in-frame ones, with some missing. The sample holds some 2,400,000 clones, roughly 95% seen once. Sequenced input: naive CD4+ T cells sorted from blood. Sample subset: CD45RA+ positively selected. The receptor set was obtained from a man aged 18 to 29 in good health.

The V and J genes are TRBV25-1 and TRBJ2-7, with 7 bases aligning to TRBD1. The germline V gene encodes CDR1 MGHDK and CDR2 SYGVNS. The CDR3 sequence is 16 residues long. Germline trimming cut 6 bases from V and 0 bases from J; bases unmatched to any gene: 11. CDR3 DNA: TGTGCCAGCAGAGACGCTAGGACAGGCGCCTCCTACGAGCAGTACTTC. Translated: CASRDARTGASYEQYF.

The V call is TRBV4-3, the J call TRBJ2-7; unclear D gene. V was trimmed by 3 bases and J by 5 bases, leaving 14 bases between them. The CDR3 runs to 14 residues. The germline CDR1 and CDR2 sequences are LGHNA and YSLEER. The CDR3 DNA sequence: TGCGCCAGCAGCCAGTGGATAAGTCGGAACGAGCAGTACTTC. Translation gives CASSQWISRNEQYF.

This clone was recorded only once. The sample has other DNA sequences that encode this CDR3 too. The CDR3, as DNA: TGTGCCTGGAGCCTAGCGACAGATACGCAGTATTTT. It is translated as CAWSLATDTQYF. The chain couples TRBV30 to TRBJ2-3, with D perhaps TRBD2 (6 bases). The CDR3 is 12 residues long. From germline, CDR1 is GTSNPN and CDR2 SVGIG (reference sequence). Between the trimmed V and J ends, which lost 3 bases and 3 bases, there was a span of 7 bases. Full variable domain (remainder filled in from reference TRBV30 and TRBJ2-3): SQTIHQWPATLVQPVGSPLSLECTVEGTSNPNLYWYRQAAGRGLQLLFYSVGIGQISSEVPQNLSASRPQDRQFILSSKKLLLSDSGFYLCAWSLATDTQYFGPGTRLTVL.